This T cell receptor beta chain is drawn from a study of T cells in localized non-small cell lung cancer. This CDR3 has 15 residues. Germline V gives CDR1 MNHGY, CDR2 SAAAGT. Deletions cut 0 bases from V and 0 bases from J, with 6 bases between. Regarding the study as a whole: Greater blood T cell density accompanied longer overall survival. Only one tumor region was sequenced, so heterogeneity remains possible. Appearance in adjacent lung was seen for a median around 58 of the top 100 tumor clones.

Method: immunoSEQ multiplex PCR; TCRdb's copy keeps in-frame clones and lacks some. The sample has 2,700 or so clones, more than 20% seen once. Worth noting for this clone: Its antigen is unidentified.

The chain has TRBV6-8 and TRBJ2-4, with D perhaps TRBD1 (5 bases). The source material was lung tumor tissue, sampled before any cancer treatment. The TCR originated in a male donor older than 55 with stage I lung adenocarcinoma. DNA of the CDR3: TGTGCCAGCAGTTACTCTCAGGGAGCCAAAAACATTCAGTACTTC. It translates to CASSYSQGAKNIQYF.